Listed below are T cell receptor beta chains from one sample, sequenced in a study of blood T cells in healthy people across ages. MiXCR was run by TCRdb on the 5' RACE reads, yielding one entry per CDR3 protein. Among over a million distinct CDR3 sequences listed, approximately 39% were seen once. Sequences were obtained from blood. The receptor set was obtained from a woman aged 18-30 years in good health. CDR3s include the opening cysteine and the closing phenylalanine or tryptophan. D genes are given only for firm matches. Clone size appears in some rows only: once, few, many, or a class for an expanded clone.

CDR3nt: TGCGCCAGCAGCTCTAACAGGGGGAGCACAGATACGCAGTATTTT
CDR3aa: CASSSNRGSTDTQYF
j_gene: TRBJ2-3
abundance: NA
v_gene: TRBV5-1
len: 15
d_gene: TRBD1

CDR3nt: TGCAGCGTTGAAATTAACGGACAGGGGAAGACCCAGTACTTC
CDR3aa: CSVEINGQGKTQYF
j_gene: TRBJ2-5
abundance: NA
v_gene: TRBV29-1
len: 14
d_gene: TRBD1

CDR3nt: TGCAGCGTTGTTGGACGGACTGGAGAGACCCAGTACTTC
CDR3aa: CSVVGRTGETQYF
j_gene: TRBJ2-5
abundance: NA
v_gene: TRBV29-1
len: 13
d_gene: NA

CDR3nt: TGTGCCACCAGCAGAGATAGGGACAGTACGGTCTATGGCTACACCTTC
CDR3aa: CATSRDRDSTVYGYTF
j_gene: TRBJ1-2
abundance: few
v_gene: TRBV15
len: 16
d_gene: TRBD1

CDR3nt: TGCAGTGCTAGAGGACATTATAGCAATCAGCCCCAGCATTTT
CDR3aa: CSARGHYSNQPQHF
j_gene: TRBJ1-5
abundance: NA
v_gene: TRBV20-1
len: 14
d_gene: NA

CDR3nt: TGCGCCAGCAGCTTGGCTGGGAACGACCTGTTTTTT
CDR3aa: CASSLAGNDLFF
j_gene: TRBJ1-4
abundance: once
v_gene: TRBV5-1
len: 12
d_gene: NA

CDR3nt: TGTGCCAGCAACTTAGCGGGACAGGGGAGCAATCAGCCCCAGCATTTT
CDR3aa: CASNLAGQGSNQPQHF
j_gene: TRBJ1-5
abundance: NA
v_gene: TRBV7-2
len: 16
d_gene: TRBD1

CDR3nt: TGTGCCAGCAGCTTAGGGGGGGTTCCCTCCTCCTACGAGCAGTACTTC
CDR3aa: CASSLGGVPSSYEQYF
j_gene: TRBJ2-7
abundance: NA
v_gene: TRBV7-9
len: 16
d_gene: NA

CDR3nt: TGTGCCGTCGAGCGGGAGTCCTACAATGAGCAGTTCTTC
CDR3aa: CAVERESYNEQFF
j_gene: TRBJ2-1
abundance: NA
v_gene: TRBV7-6
len: 13
d_gene: TRBD2

CDR3nt: TGCAGTGCCCTCTGGACAGGGCGGACTGAAGCTTTCTTT
CDR3aa: CSALWTGRTEAFF
j_gene: TRBJ1-1
abundance: NA
v_gene: TRBV20-1
len: 13
d_gene: TRBD1

CDR3nt: TGTGCCAGCAGGCTGACAGGGGGCTTTAACGAGCAGTACTTC
CDR3aa: CASRLTGGFNEQYF
j_gene: TRBJ2-7
abundance: NA
v_gene: TRBV12-3/TRBV12-4
len: 14
d_gene: TRBD1

CDR3nt: TGCAGTGCTACCCCGACCCCGTCGGGCAATCAGCCCCAGCATTTT
CDR3aa: CSATPTPSGNQPQHF
j_gene: TRBJ1-5
abundance: NA
v_gene: TRBV20-1
len: 15
d_gene: NA

CDR3nt: TGCAGCTTTCGGACTAGCGGGTTCTACGAGCAGTACTTC
CDR3aa: CSFRTSGFYEQYF
j_gene: TRBJ2-7
abundance: few
v_gene: TRBV29-1
len: 13
d_gene: TRBD2

CDR3nt: TGTGCCAGCAGTACACCGACAGGGGTGGGGGCACAGGTTGTCGATGAGCAGTTCTTC
CDR3aa: CASSTPTGVGAQVVDEQFF
j_gene: TRBJ2-1
abundance: NA
v_gene: TRBV28
len: 19
d_gene: TRBD1

CDR3nt: TGCGCCAGCAGCTTTGACGGGGACACCGGGGAGCTGTTTTTT
CDR3aa: CASSFDGDTGELFF
j_gene: TRBJ2-2
abundance: NA
v_gene: TRBV5-1
len: 14
d_gene: NA

CDR3nt: TGCAGTGCTAGGAGGGTAGCGGAACACACCGGGGAGCTGTTTTTT
CDR3aa: CSARRVAEHTGELFF
j_gene: TRBJ2-2
abundance: NA
v_gene: TRBV20-1
len: 15
d_gene: NA

CDR3nt: TGTGCCAGCAGCTTAGTCTCTTACGCCGAAAACATTCAGTACTTC
CDR3aa: CASSLVSYAENIQYF
j_gene: TRBJ2-4
abundance: few
v_gene: TRBV7-2
len: 15
d_gene: NA

CDR3nt: TGTGCCAGCAGTTTCGACGGGACCTCCTACAATGAGCAGTTCTTC
CDR3aa: CASSFDGTSYNEQFF
j_gene: TRBJ2-1
abundance: NA
v_gene: TRBV28
len: 15
d_gene: NA